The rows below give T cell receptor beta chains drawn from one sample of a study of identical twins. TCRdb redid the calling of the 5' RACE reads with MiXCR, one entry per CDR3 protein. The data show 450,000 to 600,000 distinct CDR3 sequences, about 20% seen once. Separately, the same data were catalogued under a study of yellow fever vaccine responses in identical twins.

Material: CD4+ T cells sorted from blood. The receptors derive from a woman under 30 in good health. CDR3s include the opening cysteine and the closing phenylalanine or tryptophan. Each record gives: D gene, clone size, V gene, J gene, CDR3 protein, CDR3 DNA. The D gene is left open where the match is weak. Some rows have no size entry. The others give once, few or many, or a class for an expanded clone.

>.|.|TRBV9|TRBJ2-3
CASSRLGEKKGTDTQYF
TGTGCCAGCAGCAGACTAGGAGAGAAGAAAGGCACAGATACGCAGTATTTT
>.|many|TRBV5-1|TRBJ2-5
CASSVTGETQYF
TGCGCCAGCAGCGTCACCGGAGAGACCCAGTACTTC
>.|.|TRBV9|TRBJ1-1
CASSPWTAQRTEAFF
TGTGCCAGCAGCCCTTGGACAGCTCAAAGGACTGAAGCTTTCTTT
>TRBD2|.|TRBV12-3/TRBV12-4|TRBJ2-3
CASSYLTSGVKSDTQYF
TGTGCCAGCAGTTATCTCACTAGCGGGGTTAAGTCAGATACGCAGTATTTT
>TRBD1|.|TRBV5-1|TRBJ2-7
CASSAGQGAASEQYF
TGCGCCAGCAGCGCCGGACAGGGGGCCGCATCCGAGCAGTACTTC
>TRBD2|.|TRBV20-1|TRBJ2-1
CCARARLAGGSYNEQFF
TGCTGCGCTAGAGCTAGACTAGCGGGAGGGAGTTACAATGAGCAGTTCTTC
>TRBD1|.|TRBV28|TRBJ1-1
CASRLRGENTEAFF
TGTGCCAGCAGGCTCAGGGGGGAAAACACTGAAGCTTTCTTT
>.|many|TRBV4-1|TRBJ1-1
CASSQGARGAEAFF
TGCGCCAGCAGCCAAGGGGCGAGGGGCGCTGAAGCTTTCTTT
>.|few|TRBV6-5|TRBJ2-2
CASSYSGGVGTGELFF
TGTGCCAGCAGTTACTCGGGGGGCGTAGGCACCGGGGAGCTGTTTTTT
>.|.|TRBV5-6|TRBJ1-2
CASSLGPRNTF
TGTGCCAGCAGCTTAGGGCCGCGGAACACCTTC
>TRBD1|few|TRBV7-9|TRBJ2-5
CASSRPGQRQETQYF
TGTGCCAGCAGCCGGCCGGGACAGAGACAAGAGACCCAGTACTTC
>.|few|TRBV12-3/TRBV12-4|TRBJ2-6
CASKRADSGANVLTF
TGTGCCAGCAAAAGGGCCGACTCTGGGGCCAACGTCCTGACTTTC
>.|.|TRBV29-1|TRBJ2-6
CSVKGEIGANVLTF
TGCAGCGTGAAAGGGGAAATTGGGGCCAACGTCCTGACTTTC
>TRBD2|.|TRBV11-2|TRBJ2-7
CASSLDGTSGSVYSYEQYF
TGTGCCAGCAGCTTAGATGGGACTAGCGGGAGTGTGTACTCCTACGAGCAGTACTTC
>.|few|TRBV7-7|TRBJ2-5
CASSLVHASGETQYF
TGTGCCAGCAGCTTAGTTCATGCGTCCGGAGAGACCCAGTACTTC
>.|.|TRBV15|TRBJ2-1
CATSRGRADYNEQFF
TGTGCCACCAGCAGGGGCCGAGCCGATTACAATGAGCAGTTCTTC
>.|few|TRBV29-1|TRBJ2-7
CSVVTRLEQYF
TGCAGCGTTGTTACTAGGCTCGAGCAGTACTTC
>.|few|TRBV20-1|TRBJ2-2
CSARHTYTGELFF
TGCAGTGCTAGACACACTTACACCGGGGAGCTGTTTTTT
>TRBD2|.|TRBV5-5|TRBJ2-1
CASSFVKLAGGGNNEQFF
TGTGCCAGCAGCTTTGTTAAACTAGCGGGAGGGGGAAACAATGAGCAGTTCTTC
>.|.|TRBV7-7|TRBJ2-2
CASSLALGALSTGELFF
TGTGCCAGCAGCTTAGCGCTCGGGGCTCTCTCCACCGGGGAGCTGTTTTTT
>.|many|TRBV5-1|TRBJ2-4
CASSPLGQLAKNIQYF
TGCGCCAGCAGCCCCCTCGGACAGTTAGCCAAAAACATTCAGTACTTC
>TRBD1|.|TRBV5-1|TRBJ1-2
CASSHQGDGYTF
TGCGCCAGCAGCCACCAGGGGGATGGCTACACCTTC
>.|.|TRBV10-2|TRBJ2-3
CASSDSYTQYF
TGCGCCAGCAGTGATTCTTATACGCAGTATTTT
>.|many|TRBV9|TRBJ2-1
CASSVEGFSHNEQFF
TGTGCCAGCAGCGTAGAGGGGTTTTCACACAATGAGCAGTTCTTC
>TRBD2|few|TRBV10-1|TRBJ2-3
CASSEGLAGGHHYDTQYF
TGCGCCAGCAGTGAGGGACTAGCGGGAGGCCACCACTATGATACGCAGTATTTT
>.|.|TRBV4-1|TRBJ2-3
CASSQARASDTQYF
TGCGCCAGCAGCCAAGCGCGAGCTTCAGATACGCAGTATTTT
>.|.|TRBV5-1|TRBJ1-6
CASSLYGTSSPLHF
TGCGCCAGCAGCTTGTATGGGACATCTTCACCCCTCCACTTT
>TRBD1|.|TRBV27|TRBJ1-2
CASSQSFRDRGDYGYTF
TGTGCCAGCAGTCAAAGTTTTCGGGACAGGGGCGACTATGGCTACACCTTC
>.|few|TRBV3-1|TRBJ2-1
CASSQATTYKVGVFF
TGTGCCAGCAGCCAAGCTACAACCTACAAGGTTGGGGTGTTCTTC
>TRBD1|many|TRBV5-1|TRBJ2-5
CASSFGQEETQYF
TGCGCCAGCAGCTTTGGACAGGAAGAGACCCAGTACTTC
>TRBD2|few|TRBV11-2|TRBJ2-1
CASSLRPGTSGGNNEQFF
TGTGCCAGCAGCTTACGTCCCGGGACTAGCGGGGGAAACAATGAGCAGTTCTTC
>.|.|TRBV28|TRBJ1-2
CASSLEIGGYTF
TGTGCCAGCAGTTTAGAGATTGGGGGCTACACCTTC
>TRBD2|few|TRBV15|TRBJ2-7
CATSSYTSGSSYEQYF
TGTGCCACCAGCAGTTACACTAGCGGGAGCTCTTACGAGCAGTACTTC
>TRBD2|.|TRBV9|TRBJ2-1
CASSVGGLEMYNEQFF
TGTGCCAGCAGCGTAGGGGGACTAGAAATGTACAATGAGCAGTTCTTC
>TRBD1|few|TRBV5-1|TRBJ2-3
CASSSTRDRGRDTQYF
TGCGCCAGCAGCTCCACCCGGGACAGGGGGAGGGATACGCAGTATTTT
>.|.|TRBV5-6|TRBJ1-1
CASSLALGQAEAFF
TGTGCCAGCAGCTTGGCCTTGGGGCAGGCTGAAGCTTTCTTT
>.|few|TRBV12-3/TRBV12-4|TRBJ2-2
CASKPNTGELFF
TGTGCCAGCAAACCGAACACCGGGGAGCTGTTTTTT
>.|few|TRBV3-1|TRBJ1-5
CASSQGNQNQPQHF
TGTGCCAGCAGCCAGGGGAACCAAAATCAGCCCCAGCATTTT
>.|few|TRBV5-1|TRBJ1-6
CASSLSSQNSPLHF
TGCGCCAGCAGCTTGAGCAGCCAGAATTCACCCCTCCACTTT
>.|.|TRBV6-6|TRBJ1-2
CASGEQPHYGYTF
TGTGCCAGCGGGGAGCAACCCCACTATGGCTACACCTTC
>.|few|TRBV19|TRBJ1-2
CASSNPSGIHYGYTF
TGTGCCAGTAGTAACCCCTCCGGGATTCACTATGGCTACACCTTC
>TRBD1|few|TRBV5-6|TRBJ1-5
CASSLTGVGVSGGLQQPQHF
TGTGCCAGCAGCTTGACAGGGGTAGGGGTCAGCGGGGGTCTTCAGCAGCCCCAGCATTTT
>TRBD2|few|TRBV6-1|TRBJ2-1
CASRKGLASGSYNEQFF
TGTGCCAGCAGGAAAGGCCTAGCTAGCGGGTCCTACAATGAGCAGTTCTTC
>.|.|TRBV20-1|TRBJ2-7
CSATLADYEQYF
TGCAGTGCCACACTAGCTGACTACGAGCAGTACTTC
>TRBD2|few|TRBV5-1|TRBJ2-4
CASSGSGGENIQYF
TGCGCCAGCAGCGGTAGCGGGGGTGAAAACATTCAGTACTTC